This T cell receptor (beta chain) came from a study of CD8+CD57+ T cells in acquired aplastic anemia. The wider study: Sorted CD4+ and CD8+ cells gave a mean 3.2 ug DNA, range 0.2 to 27.4 ug. Study-level results: Over 25 CD8+ CDR3 sequences occurred in both the patients and the controls.

According to the study, genomic DNA was the template for TCR beta VDJ and CDR3 profiling. TCRdb analysed the reads with MiXCR anew, one entry per CDR3 protein. This repertoire shows 150,000 to 200,000 distinct CDR3 sequences, roughly 60% found once; its top ten account for approximately 40%. An expansion of CD8+CD57+ cells by flow cytometry had been shown in patients chosen for sequencing. The diagnosis in all patients was severe acquired aplastic anemia. Concerning this clonotype: Its antigen remains unidentified.

The sample consisted of sorted CD4+, CD8+, or CD8+CD57+ T cells (not recorded which) from PBMCs. The sequence was obtained from a human donor with aplastic anemia.

The DNA of the CDR3 is TGTGCCAGCAGCGCCGGGACAGTAGGTTCACCCCTCCACTTT. Translation: CASSAGTVGSPLHF. The V and J genes are TRBV2 and TRBJ1-6; 7 bases fit TRBD1. The CDR3 loop spans 14 amino acids. With V trimmed by 6 bases and J by 9 bases, 8 bases remained unmatched. Germline values: CDR1 SNHLY, CDR2 FYNNEI.